This TCR beta chain was documented in a study of breast tumors, draining lymph nodes, adjacent tissues. Study-wide points: Tumor T cell lymph node origin was a supported hypothesis, not proven. Compared with basal-like, luminal-like tumors shared significantly more repertoire with nontumor tissue. Compared with lymph nodes, tumors were less diverse; compared with nontumor tissue, more.

Comments on this clonotype: Its specificity is not known. No DNA is shown, since the ends of the CDR3 on it are uncertain; the CDR3 is the one TCRdb lists.

CDR1 SEHNR and CDR2 FQNEAQ come from the germline V gene (reference sequence). Including both end residues, the CDR3 is 22 amino acids long. Samples came from axillary lymph nodes draining the breast cancer. TCRdb passed the multiplex PCR reads through MiXCR, listing each CDR3 protein once. Among about 89,000 distinct CDR3 sequences listed, roughly 30% were seen once. This clonotype was obtained from a female donor with breast cancer. Some clones in this sample may be carry-over from other donors' samples. The rearrangement links TRBV7-9 to TRBJ1-3. Sequenced input: axillary lymph node tissue. The CDR3 loop reads CASRDSLSYEQYFGPGANTIYF.